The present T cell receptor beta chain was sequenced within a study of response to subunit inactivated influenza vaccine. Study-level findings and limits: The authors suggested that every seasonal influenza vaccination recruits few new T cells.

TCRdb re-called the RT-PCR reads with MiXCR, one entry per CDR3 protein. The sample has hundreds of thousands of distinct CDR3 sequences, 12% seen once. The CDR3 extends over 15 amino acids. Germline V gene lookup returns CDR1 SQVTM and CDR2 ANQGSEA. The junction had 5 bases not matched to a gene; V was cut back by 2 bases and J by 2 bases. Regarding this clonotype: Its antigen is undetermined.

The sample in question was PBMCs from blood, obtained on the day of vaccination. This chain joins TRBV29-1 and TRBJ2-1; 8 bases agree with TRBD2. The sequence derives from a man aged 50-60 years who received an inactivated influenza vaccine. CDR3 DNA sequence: TGCAGCGTTGAATCGGCTAGCGGGCCCTACAATGAGCAGTTCTTC. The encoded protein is CSVESASGPYNEQFF.